This T cell receptor beta chain is drawn from a study of PD-1 blockade in classical Hodgkin lymphoma. Overall study findings and caveats: Significant TCR diversity gains by C4D1 occurred in CD4+ but not CD8+ cells. Possible causes of repertoire differences, disease activity or prior therapy, remain undefined. It was reported that newly diagnosed patients had less baseline TCR diversity than healthy donors.

TCRdb's table, derived via immunoSEQ multiplex PCR, lists solely in-frame clones and lacks some. The top ten hold just under 25% of the sample, which has roughly 13,000 clones, 75% to 90% seen once. Germline CDR1 and CDR2: KGHSH and LQKENI. This CDR3 spans 16 amino acids. V was pared by 1 base and J by 5 bases, with 15 bases between. Each of the patients experienced relapse following autologous stem cell transplantation, and their brentuximab vedotin exposure differed. Complete response, partial response or progressive disease constituted the best responses recorded. Turning to this clone: What it recognizes is unknown.

This clonotype was sampled from a human donor with classical Hodgkin lymphoma. The rearrangement joins TRBV18 to TRBJ2-1, with D maybe TRBD1 (6 bases). Sample: peripheral blood mononuclear cells (PBMCs), taken at baseline. The CDR3 DNA follows: TGTGCCAGCTCACCACAGTTGGCAGGGGCCAACAATGAGCAGTTCTTC. Translation: CASSPQLAGANNEQFF.